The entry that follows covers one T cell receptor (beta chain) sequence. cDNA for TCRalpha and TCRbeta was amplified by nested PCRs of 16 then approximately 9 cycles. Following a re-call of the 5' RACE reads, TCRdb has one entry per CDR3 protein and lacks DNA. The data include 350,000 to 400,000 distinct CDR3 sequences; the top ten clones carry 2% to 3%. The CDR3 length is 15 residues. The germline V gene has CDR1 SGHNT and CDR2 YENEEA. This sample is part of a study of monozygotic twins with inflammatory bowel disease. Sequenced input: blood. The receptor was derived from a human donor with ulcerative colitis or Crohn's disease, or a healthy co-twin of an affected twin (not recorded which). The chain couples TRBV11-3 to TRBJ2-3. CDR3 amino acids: CASSLSTLSADTQYF.